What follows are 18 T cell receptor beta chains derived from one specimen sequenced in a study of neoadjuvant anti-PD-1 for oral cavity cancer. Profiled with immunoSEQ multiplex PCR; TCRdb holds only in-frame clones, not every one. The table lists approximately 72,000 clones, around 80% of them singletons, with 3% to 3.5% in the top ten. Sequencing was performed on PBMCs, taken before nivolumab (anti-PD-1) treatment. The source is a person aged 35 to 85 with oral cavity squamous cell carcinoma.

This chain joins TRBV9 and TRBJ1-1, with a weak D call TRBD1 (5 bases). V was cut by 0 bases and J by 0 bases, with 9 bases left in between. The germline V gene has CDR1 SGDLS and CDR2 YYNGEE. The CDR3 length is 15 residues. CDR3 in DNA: TGTGCCAGCAGCGTAGGGGGGGAATTGAACACTGAAGCTTTCTTT. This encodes CASSVGGELNTEAFF.

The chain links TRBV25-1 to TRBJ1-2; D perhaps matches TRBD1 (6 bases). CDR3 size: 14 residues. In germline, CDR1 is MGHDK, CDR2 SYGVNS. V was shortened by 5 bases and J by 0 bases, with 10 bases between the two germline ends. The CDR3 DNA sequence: TGTGCCAGCAGTCGTCAGGGGCCTAACTATGGCTACACCTTC. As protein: CASSRQGPNYGYTF.

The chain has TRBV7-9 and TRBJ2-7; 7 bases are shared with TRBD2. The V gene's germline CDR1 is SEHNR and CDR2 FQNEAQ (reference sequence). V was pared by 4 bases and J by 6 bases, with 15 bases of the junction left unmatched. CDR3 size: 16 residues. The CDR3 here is CASSSREVSGSVEQYF. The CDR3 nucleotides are TGTGCCAGCAGCTCCCGGGAGGTGTCGGGCAGCGTCGAGCAGTACTTC.

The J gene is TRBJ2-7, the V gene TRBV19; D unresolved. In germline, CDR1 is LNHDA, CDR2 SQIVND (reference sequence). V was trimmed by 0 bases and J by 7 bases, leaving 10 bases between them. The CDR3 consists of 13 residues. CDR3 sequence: CASSIDRLKEQYF. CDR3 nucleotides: TGTGCCAGTAGTATAGATCGCCTTAAGGAGCAGTACTTC. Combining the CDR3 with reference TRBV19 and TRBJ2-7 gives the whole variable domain DGGITQSPKYLFRKEGQNVTLSCEQNLNHDAMYWYRQDPGQGLRLIYYSQIVNDFQKGDIAEGYSVSREKKESFPLTVTSAQKNPTAFYLCASSIDRLKEQYFGPGTRLTVT.

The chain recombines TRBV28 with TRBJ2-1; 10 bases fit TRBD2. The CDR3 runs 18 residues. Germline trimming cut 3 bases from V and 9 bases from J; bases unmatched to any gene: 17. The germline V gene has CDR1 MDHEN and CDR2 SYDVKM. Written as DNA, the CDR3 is TGTGCCAGCAGTTTTTTCAGCGGGGGGGCCCAGACCACAAGTGAGCAGTTCTTC. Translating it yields CASSFFSGGAQTTSEQFF.

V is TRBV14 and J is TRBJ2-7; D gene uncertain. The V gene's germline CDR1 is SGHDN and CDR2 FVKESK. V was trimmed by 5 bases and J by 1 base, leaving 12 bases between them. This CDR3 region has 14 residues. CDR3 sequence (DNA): TGTGCCAGCAGCTCCCGGGCCCATTCCTACGAGCAGTACTTC. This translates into CASSSRAHSYEQYF.

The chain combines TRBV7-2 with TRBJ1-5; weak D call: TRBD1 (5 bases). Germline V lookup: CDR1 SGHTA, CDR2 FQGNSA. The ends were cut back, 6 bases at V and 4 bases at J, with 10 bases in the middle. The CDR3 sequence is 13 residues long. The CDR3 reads CASRGTGNQPQHF. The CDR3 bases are TGTGCCAGCAGAGGGACGGGGAATCAGCCCCAGCATTTT.

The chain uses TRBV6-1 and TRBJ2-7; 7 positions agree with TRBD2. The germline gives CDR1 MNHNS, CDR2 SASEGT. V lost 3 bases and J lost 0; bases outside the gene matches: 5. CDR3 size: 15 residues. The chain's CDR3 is CASSDRGVNSYEQYF. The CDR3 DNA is TGTGCCAGCAGTGACCGGGGGGTGAACTCCTACGAGCAGTACTTC.

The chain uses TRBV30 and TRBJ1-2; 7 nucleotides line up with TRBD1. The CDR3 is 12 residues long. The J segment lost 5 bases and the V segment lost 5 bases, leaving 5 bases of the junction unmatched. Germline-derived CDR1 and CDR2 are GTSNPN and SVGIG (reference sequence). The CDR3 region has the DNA TGTGCCTGGGACAGGGTTCGGTATGGCTACACCTTC. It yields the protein CAWDRVRYGYTF.

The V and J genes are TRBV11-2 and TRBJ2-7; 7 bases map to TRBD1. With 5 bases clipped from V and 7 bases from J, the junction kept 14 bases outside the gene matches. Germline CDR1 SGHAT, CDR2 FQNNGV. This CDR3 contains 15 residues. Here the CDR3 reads CASSVTGTATAEQYF. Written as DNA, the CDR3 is TGTGCCAGCAGCGTTACCGGGACAGCCACCGCGGAGCAGTACTTC.

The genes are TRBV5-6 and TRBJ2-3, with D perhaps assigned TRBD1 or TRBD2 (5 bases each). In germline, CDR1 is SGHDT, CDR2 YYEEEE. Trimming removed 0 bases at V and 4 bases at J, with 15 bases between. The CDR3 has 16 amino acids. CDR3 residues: CASSLAFGGVADTQYF. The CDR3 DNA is TGTGCCAGCAGCTTGGCGTTTGGGGGAGTGGCAGATACGCAGTATTTT. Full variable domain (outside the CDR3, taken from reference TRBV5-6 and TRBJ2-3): DAGVTQSPTHLIKTRGQQVTLRCSPKSGHDTVSWYQQALGQGPQFIFQYYEEEERQRGNFPDRFSGHQFPNYSSELNVNALLLGDSALYLCASSLAFGGVADTQYFGPGTRLTVL.

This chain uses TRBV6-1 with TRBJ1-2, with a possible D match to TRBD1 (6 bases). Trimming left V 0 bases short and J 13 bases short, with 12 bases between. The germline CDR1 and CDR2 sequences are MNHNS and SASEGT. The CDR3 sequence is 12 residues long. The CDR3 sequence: CASSEALGGPTF. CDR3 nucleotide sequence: TGTGCCAGCAGTGAAGCGCTTGGGGGGCCCACCTTC.

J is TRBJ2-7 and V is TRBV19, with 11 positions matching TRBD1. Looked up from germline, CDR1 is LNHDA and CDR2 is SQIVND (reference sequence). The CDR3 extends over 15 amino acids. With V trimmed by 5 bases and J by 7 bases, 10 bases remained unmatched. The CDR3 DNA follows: TGTGCCAGTAGTGCCTACGGACAGGGGGCTTATGAGCAGTACTTC. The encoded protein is CASSAYGQGAYEQYF. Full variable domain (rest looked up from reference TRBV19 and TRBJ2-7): DGGITQSPKYLFRKEGQNVTLSCEQNLNHDAMYWYRQDPGQGLRLIYYSQIVNDFQKGDIAEGYSVSREKKESFPLTVTSAQKNPTAFYLCASSAYGQGAYEQYFGPGTRLTVT.

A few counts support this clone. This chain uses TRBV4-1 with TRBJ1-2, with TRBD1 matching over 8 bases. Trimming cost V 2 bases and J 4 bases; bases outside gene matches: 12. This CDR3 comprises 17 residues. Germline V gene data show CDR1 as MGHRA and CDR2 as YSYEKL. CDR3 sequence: CASSQLTGAGASYGYTF. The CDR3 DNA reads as TGCGCCAGCAGCCAATTGACAGGGGCCGGGGCCAGCTATGGCTACACCTTC.

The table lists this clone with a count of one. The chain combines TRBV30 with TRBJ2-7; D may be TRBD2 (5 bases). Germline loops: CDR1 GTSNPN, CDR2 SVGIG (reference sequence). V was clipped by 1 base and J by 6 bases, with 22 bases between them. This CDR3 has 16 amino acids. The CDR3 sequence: CAWSEAWAAMAGEQYF. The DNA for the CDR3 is TGTGCCTGGAGTGAAGCTTGGGCAGCTATGGCGGGCGAGCAGTACTTC.

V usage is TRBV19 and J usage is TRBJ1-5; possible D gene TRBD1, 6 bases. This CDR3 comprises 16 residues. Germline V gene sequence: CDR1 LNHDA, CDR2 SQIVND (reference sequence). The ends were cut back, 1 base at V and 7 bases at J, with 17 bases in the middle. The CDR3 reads CASSIGRGGPSQPQHF. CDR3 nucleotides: TGTGCCAGTAGTATAGGGAGAGGGGGGCCATCCCAGCCCCAGCATTTT.

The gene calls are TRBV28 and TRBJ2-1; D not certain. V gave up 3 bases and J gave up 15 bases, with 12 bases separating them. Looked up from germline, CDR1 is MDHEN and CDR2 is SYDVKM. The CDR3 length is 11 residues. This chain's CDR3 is CASSFGRIAFF. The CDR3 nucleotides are TGTGCCAGCAGTTTTGGTAGGATCGCGTTCTTC.

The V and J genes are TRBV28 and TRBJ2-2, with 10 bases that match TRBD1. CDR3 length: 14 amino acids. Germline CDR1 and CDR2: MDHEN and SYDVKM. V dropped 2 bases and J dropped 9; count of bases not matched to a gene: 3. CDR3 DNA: TGTGCCAGCAGTTTACGACAGGGGGCCTGGGAGCTGTTTTTT. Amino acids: CASSLRQGAWELFF.